The 24 T cell receptor beta chains presented below share a single source sample, sequenced in a study of cytomegalovirus exposure and HLA in healthy donors. The PCR used 60 Vbeta and 13 Jbeta primers. The assay was immunoSEQ multiplex PCR, and TCRdb's table has in-frame clones only and misses some. This sample carries 120,000 to 150,000 clones, 60% to 80% of them seen once, and the ten largest clones take about 1.7%. Sequencing was done on a sample of PBMCs. The origin of the receptors is a woman aged 25 to 39 in good health and CMV-seronegative.

The chain combines TRBV27 with TRBJ1-5, with TRBD1 as a possible D gene (6 bases). The CDR3 has 13 amino acids. The V end lost 4 bases, the J end lost 5 bases, and 9 bases lay between the germline ends. Germline V CDR1 and CDR2: MNHEY, SMNVEV (reference sequence). Here the CDR3 reads CASSYREHQPQHF. The CDR3 nucleotides are TGTGCCAGCAGTTACAGGGAACATCAGCCCCAGCATTTT.

This clone has only a few counts. This rearrangement joins TRBV30 to TRBJ1-5; a weak D match, TRBD1 (6 bases). This CDR3 is 12 amino acids long. Looked up from germline, CDR1 is GTSNPN and CDR2 is SVGIG (reference sequence). V was pared by 4 bases and J by 4 bases, with 8 bases between. CDR3 region: CAWNTGNQPQHF. The CDR3 DNA is TGTGCCTGGAATACAGGGAATCAGCCCCAGCATTTT.

As DNA, the CDR3 is TGTGCCAGCAGTTACTCGGGGGGACCGAACACTGAAGCTTTCTTT. Protein: CASSYSGGPNTEAFF. This rearrangement joins TRBV6-5 to TRBJ1-1; D is perhaps TRBD1 (5 bases). The CDR3 loop spans 15 amino acids. Germline loops: CDR1 MNHEY, CDR2 SVGAGI. The V end was cut by 0 bases, the J end by 1 base, with 9 bases between.

This clone was recorded once. CDR3 region: CASSRDRDDEQYF. Here the CDR3 DNA reads TGCGCCAGCAGCAGGGACAGGGACGACGAGCAGTACTTC. The chain combines TRBV5-1 with TRBJ2-7; 9 nucleotides align to TRBD1. Germline lookup yields CDR1 SGHRS and CDR2 YFSETQ. The CDR3 totals 13 residues. Losses at the gene ends were 4 bases for V and 5 bases for J; bases not matched to a gene: 4.

The V gene is TRBV5-6, the J gene TRBJ1-2; 9 bases are shared with TRBD1. J gave up 7 bases and V 0 bases, and 10 bases lay outside the gene matches. Germline V gene data show CDR1 as SGHDT and CDR2 as YYEEEE. The CDR3 loop spans 16 amino acids. DNA of the CDR3: TGTGCCAGCAGCTTGGTAGCATCGGGACAGGGCGGTGGCTACACCTTC. It codes for CASSLVASGQGGGYTF.

V is TRBV11-3 and J is TRBJ2-3, with D unclear. The CDR3 runs to 14 residues. Germline assignment: CDR1 SGHNT and CDR2 YENEEA. V was shortened by 3 bases and J by 1 base, with 8 bases between the two germline ends. Here the CDR3 reads CASSFTTGTDTQYF. The CDR3 nucleotides read TGTGCCAGCAGCTTCACAACAGGCACAGATACGCAGTATTTT.

This clone was seen just once. The chain recombines TRBV15 with TRBJ2-7; tentatively, D is TRBD1 (6 bases). The V gene lost 0 bases and the J gene lost 7 bases, with 10 bases spanning the gap. The CDR3 sequence is 13 residues long. Per germline, CDR1 LNHNV and CDR2 YYDKDF (reference sequence). The CDR3 spells CATSRDPDREQYF. The CDR3 region has the DNA TGTGCCACCAGCAGAGATCCCGACAGGGAGCAGTACTTC. The whole variable domain, remainder taken from reference TRBV15 and TRBJ2-7, is DAMVIQNPRYQVTQFGKPVTLSCSQTLNHNVMYWYQQKSSQAPKLLFHYYDKDFNNEADTPDNFQSRRPNTSFCFLDIRSPGLGDTAMYLCATSRDPDREQYFGPGTRLTVT.

This clone has more than one count but fewer than ten. The chain has TRBV7-7 and TRBJ1-3; D unclear. The V end lost 5 bases, the J end lost 0 bases, and 5 bases lay between the germline ends. This CDR3 comprises 13 residues. The germline V gene encodes CDR1 SSHAT and CDR2 FNYEAQ (reference sequence). CDR3 amino acids: CASSHGSGNTIYF. CDR3 in DNA: TGTGCCAGCAGCCACGGCTCTGGAAACACCATATATTTT.

The chain carries TRBV5-1 and TRBJ2-2; D may be TRBD1 (5 bases). This CDR3 contains 15 residues. The ends were cut back, 6 bases at V and 0 bases at J, with 12 bases in the middle. Germline V lookup: CDR1 SGHRS, CDR2 YFSETQ. The CDR3 loop reads CASNTGRANTGELFF. The DNA of the CDR3 is TGCGCCAGCAACACCGGCAGGGCGAACACCGGGGAGCTGTTTTTT.

The V gene is TRBV30, the J gene TRBJ1-4, with D unresolved. V dropped 2 bases and J dropped 4 bases, with 8 bases sitting between them. The CDR3 length is 13 residues. Germline lookup yields CDR1 GTSNPN and CDR2 SVGIG (reference sequence). CDR3 sequence (DNA): TGTGCCTGGAGTCTCCGGGTTAATGAAAAACTGTTTTTT. This translates into CAWSLRVNEKLFF.

The V gene is TRBV5-1, the J gene TRBJ1-1; 9 nucleotides agree with TRBD1. V was pared by 4 bases and J by 1 base, with 5 bases of the junction left unmatched. CDR3 length: 15 amino acids. CDR1 is SGHRS, CDR2 YFSETQ, per germline. The CDR3 coding sequence is TGCGCCAGCAGCGTGGGACAGGGCGGGAACACTGAAGCTTTCTTT. Its protein is CASSVGQGGNTEAFF.

This rearrangement joins TRBV13 to TRBJ1-2, with a weak D call TRBD1 (6 bases). Trimming removed 0 bases from V and 4 bases from J, with 15 bases in between. The CDR3 contains 16 residues. CDR1 is PRHDT, CDR2 FYEKMQ, per germline (reference sequence). This CDR3 reads CASSLGAGGLAYGYTF. Written as DNA, the CDR3 is TGTGCCAGCAGCTTAGGGGCGGGGGGCTTGGCCTATGGCTACACCTTC. Supplemented by reference TRBV13 and TRBJ1-2, the full variable domain reads AAGVIQSPRHLIKEKRETATLKCYPIPRHDTVYWYQQGPGQDPQFLISFYEKMQSDKGSIPDRFSAQQFSDYHSELNMSSLELGDSALYFCASSLGAGGLAYGYTFGSGTRLTVV.

This chain joins TRBV9 and TRBJ1-1; D perhaps matches TRBD1 (5 bases). Germline V gene sequence: CDR1 SGDLS, CDR2 YYNGEE. Trimming shortened V by 0 bases and J by 4 bases, and 16 bases separated the two germline ends. CDR3 size: 16 residues. CDR3 DNA: TGTGCCAGCAGCGTAGGGGGCGGGGGAGGTAGCACTGAAGCTTTCTTT. Translation: CASSVGGGGGSTEAFF.

The V and J genes are TRBV21-1 and TRBJ2-7; the table gives TRBD2 as D, unverified against the DNA. TRBV21-1 is classified as a pseudogene. The CDR3 covers 18 residues. For the CDR3, the DNA is TGTGCCAGCAGCAAAACTACTATAAGTTTTTATAGCTCCTACGAGCAGTACTTC. The encoded protein is CASSKTTISFYSSYEQYF.

This clone was picked up one time. V is TRBV7-9 and J is TRBJ2-1; TRBD2 aligns across 15 bases. The CDR3 is 17 amino acids. V gave up 5 bases and J gave up 7 bases; unmatched junction bases: 9. The germline gives CDR1 SEHNR, CDR2 FQNEAQ (reference sequence). The CDR3 nucleotides read TGTGCCAGCAGCCCGGGACTAGCGGGGGGACGACTAAATGAGCAGTTCTTC. Its translation is CASSPGLAGGRLNEQFF. Filled out from reference TRBV7-9 and TRBJ2-1, the complete variable domain reads DTGVSQNPRHKITKRGQNVTFRCDPISEHNRLYWYRQTLGQGPEFLTYFQNEAQLEKSRLLSDRFSAERPKGSFSTLEIQRTEQGDSAMYLCASSPGLAGGRLNEQFFGPGTRLTVL.

The rearrangement joins TRBV4-3 to TRBJ1-4, with TRBD1 as a possible D gene (5 bases). V gave up 4 bases and J gave up 8 bases, with 14 bases separating them. From germline, CDR1 is LGHNA and CDR2 YSLEER. CDR3 length: 14 amino acids. The CDR3 DNA sequence: TGCGCCAGCAGCCCGGGCGGGGGGTACGAAAAACTGTTTTTT. It is translated as CASSPGGGYEKLFF.

J is TRBJ1-1 and V is TRBV7-3, with TRBD1 as a possible D gene (5 bases). The CDR3 spans 13 residues. Germline CDR1 reads SGHTA; CDR2 reads FQGTGA. The V end lost 2 bases, the J end lost 1 base, and 5 bases lay between the germline ends. CDR3 nucleotide sequence: TGTGCCAGCAGCTTACAGGGGAACACTGAAGCTTTCTTT. Translation: CASSLQGNTEAFF.

This clone appeared a few times. The gene calls are TRBV7-3 and TRBJ1-2, with TRBD1 identical over 9 bases. This CDR3 is built from 15 residues. With 5 bases clipped from V and 7 bases from J, the junction kept 11 bases outside the gene matches. The germline CDR1 and CDR2 sequences are SGHTA and FQGTGA. The CDR3 is CASSAQPGQGSGYTF. The CDR3 nucleotides are TGTGCCAGCAGCGCACAACCGGGACAGGGATCTGGCTACACCTTC.

This clone came up many times. The DNA for the CDR3 is TGTGCCAGCAGTGGGACGGGGGACACCGGGGAGCTGTTTTTT. This translates into CASSGTGDTGELFF. J is TRBJ2-2 and V is TRBV25-1, with D perhaps TRBD2 (6 bases). In germline, CDR1 is MGHDK, CDR2 SYGVNS. The ends were cut back, 4 bases at V and 3 bases at J, with 9 bases in the middle. CDR3 length equals 14 residues.

A few counts support this clone. The same CDR3 also results from other DNA sequences found in this sample. The chain couples TRBV5-1 to TRBJ2-7; the match to TRBD2 covers 7 bases. Germline trimming cut 2 bases from V and 0 bases from J; bases unmatched to any gene: 2. CDR1 is SGHRS, CDR2 YFSETQ, per germline. The CDR3 sequence is 14 residues long. CDR3 in DNA: TGCGCCAGCAGCTTAGGCGGGAGCTCCTACGAGCAGTACTTC. Translation: CASSLGGSSYEQYF.

V gene TRBV9 combines with J gene TRBJ2-5; no firm D call. CDR3 length: 13 amino acids. The V end was cut by 0 bases, the J end by 2 bases, with 5 bases between. Looked up from germline, CDR1 is SGDLS and CDR2 is YYNGEE. The CDR3 spells CASSVGQQETQYF. The CDR3 DNA reads as TGTGCCAGCAGCGTAGGCCAGCAAGAGACCCAGTACTTC.

The sample holds a few counts of this clone. V gene TRBV25-1 combines with J gene TRBJ1-1, with D perhaps TRBD1 (5 bases). V lost 6 bases, J lost 1 base, and 15 bases lay in between. Germline lookup yields CDR1 MGHDK and CDR2 SYGVNS. The CDR3 has 15 amino acids. Here the CDR3 DNA reads TGTGCCAGCAGGTCTTTAGACAGATCGAACACTGAAGCTTTCTTT. Residues: CASRSLDRSNTEAFF.

This rearrangement joins TRBV21-1 to TRBJ1-6. TRBV21-1 is a recognized pseudogene. The CDR3 covers 17 residues. CDR3 coding DNA: TGTGCCAGCATCTTAAACGATAGAGGGAGCTATAATTCACCCCTCCACTTT. As protein: CASILNDRGSYNSPLHF.

The rearrangement links TRBV27 to TRBJ2-2, with TRBD1 matching 9 bases. Germline CDR1 reads MNHEY; CDR2 reads SMNVEV (reference sequence). The trim removed 3 bases at V and 4 bases at J, leaving 9 bases unmatched. The CDR3 runs to 17 residues. The CDR3 coding sequence is TGTGCCAGCAGTTTCTTCCGGGGACAGGGCACCACCGGGGAGCTGTTTTTT. Translating gives CASSFFRGQGTTGELFF.